Each of the 23 T cell receptor beta chains below was sequenced from the same sample in a study of blood T cell repertoires in COVID-19. The assay was immunoSEQ multiplex PCR, and TCRdb's table has in-frame clones only and misses some. The repertoire holds over 55,000 clones, with about 93% as singletons. The sample comprised peripheral blood. The receptors shown here come from a human donor in a cohort sampled during active COVID-19.

This rearrangement joins TRBV27 to TRBJ1-2; 9 bases align to TRBD1. Unmatched junction bases numbered 4, after V lost 6 bases and J lost 8 bases. This CDR3 is built from 12 residues. Germline-derived CDR1 and CDR2 are MNHEY and SMNVEV (reference sequence). The CDR3 here is CASRTGGRGYTF. The DNA for the CDR3 is TGTGCCAGCAGGACAGGGGGAAGGGGCTACACCTTC.

This rearrangement joins TRBV18 to TRBJ1-1; 11 bases map to TRBD1. The CDR3 is 16 amino acids. Germline V gene data show CDR1 as KGHSH and CDR2 as LQKENI. Unmatched junction bases numbered 11, after V lost 4 bases and J lost 7 bases. CDR3 DNA: TGTGCCAGCTCACGGGCGGACAGGGGGCGTACGGGTGAAGCTTTCTTT. It codes for CASSRADRGRTGEAFF.

CDR3 amino acids: CASSSRGYGYTF. The CDR3 coding sequence is TGTGCCAGCAGCTCTCGGGGCTATGGCTACACCTTC. The chain joins TRBV11-2 to TRBJ1-2; D gene uncertain. Trimming removed 4 bases from V and 4 bases from J, with 7 bases in between. Germline CDR1 reads SGHAT; CDR2 reads FQNNGV. CDR3 length equals 12 residues.

The J gene is TRBJ1-5, the V gene TRBV13; TRBD1 matches at 8 bases. V gave up 4 bases and J gave up 9 bases; unmatched junction bases: 5. The CDR3 contains 13 residues. The germline gives CDR1 PRHDT, CDR2 FYEKMQ (reference sequence). Here the CDR3 DNA reads TGTGCCAGCAGCTCCAGGGGGCAGCCGCCCCAGCATTTT. This translates into CASSSRGQPPQHF.

This clone was counted once. This chain joins TRBV6-5 and TRBJ1-1; maybe TRBD1 (5 bases). Trimming stripped 7 bases from V and 7 bases from J, with 19 bases between. CDR1 is MNHEY, CDR2 SVGAGI, per germline. The CDR3 covers 14 residues. CDR3 loop: CASIRDGGGGEAFF. CDR3 DNA: TGTGCCAGCATCAGGGACGGGGGAGGCGGTGAAGCTTTCTTT.

The chain has TRBV15 and TRBJ1-2, with D maybe TRBD1 (6 bases). Germline-derived CDR1 and CDR2 are LNHNV and YYDKDF (reference sequence). Trimming took off 4 bases at V and 4 bases at J, with 16 bases between the two ends. The CDR3 has 15 amino acids. The CDR3 is CATSTDRTALYGYTF. The CDR3 DNA follows: TGTGCCACCAGCACTGATAGGACAGCTCTCTATGGCTACACCTTC.

The chain links TRBV10-3 to TRBJ1-2; unclear D gene. V lost 8 bases to trimming and J lost 4 bases, with 20 bases between them. Germline V gives CDR1 ENHRY, CDR2 SYGVKD. The CDR3 is 15 amino acids. The CDR3 is CAISEPGEGLYGYTF. The CDR3 nucleotides read TGTGCCATCTCCGAACCAGGAGAGGGCCTCTATGGCTACACCTTC.

The rearrangement uses TRBV28 and TRBJ1-4; no clear D. CDR3 length: 13 amino acids. Germline lookup yields CDR1 MDHEN and CDR2 SYDVKM. The DNA for the CDR3 is TGTGGGTCTGGTCCGGCAACTAATGAAAAACTGTTTTTT. Translation gives CGSGPATNEKLFF.

This clone came up a few times. The chain has TRBV18 and TRBJ2-7; a weak D match, TRBD1 (5 bases). Germline V gene lookup returns CDR1 KGHSH and CDR2 LQKENI. Deletions cut 2 bases from V and 2 bases from J, with 10 bases between. The CDR3 extends over 14 amino acids. CDR3 DNA: TGTGCCAGCTCACCAGGGGCCACAACCTACGAGCAGTACTTC. Protein: CASSPGATTYEQYF.

The chain employs TRBV20-1 and TRBJ1-1, with D hard to call. Trimming stripped 3 bases from V and 5 bases from J, with 16 bases between. CDR3 size: 14 residues. The germline CDR1 and CDR2 sequences are DFQATT and SNEGSKA (reference sequence). CDR3 nucleotides: TGCAGTGCTAGTTCGACCGATGACTTGACTGAAGCTTTCTTT. Translated, it gives CSASSTDDLTEAFF.

The CDR3 coding sequence is TGTGCCAGCAGCTTAGGTGGACAGGGGGACTATGGCTACACCTTC. Translated, it gives CASSLGGQGDYGYTF. This chain connects TRBV7-9 to TRBJ1-2; 10 positions agree with TRBD1. Losses at the gene ends were 1 base for V and 3 bases for J; bases not matched to a gene: 2. The germline gives CDR1 SEHNR, CDR2 FQNEAQ (reference sequence). This CDR3 has 15 amino acids. Together with reference TRBV7-9 and TRBJ1-2, the CDR3 gives the full variable domain: DTGVSQNPRHKITKRGQNVTFRCDPISEHNRLYWYRQTLGQGPEFLTYFQNEAQLEKSRLLSDRFSAERPKGSFSTLEIQRTEQGDSAMYLCASSLGGQGDYGYTFGSGTRLTVV.

The chain employs TRBV11-2 and TRBJ2-6; no clear D gene. Germline values: CDR1 SGHAT, CDR2 FQNNGV. This CDR3 region has 15 residues. Trimming took off 2 bases at V and 4 bases at J, with 9 bases between the two ends. The CDR3 DNA follows: TGTGCCAGCAGCTTAACACCGTCCGGGGCCAACGTCCTGACTTTC. As protein: CASSLTPSGANVLTF.

This rearrangement joins TRBV19 to TRBJ2-7, with D maybe TRBD2 (6 bases). The germline V gene has CDR1 LNHDA and CDR2 SQIVND (reference sequence). This CDR3 has 14 residues. The V end lost 3 bases, the J end lost 4 bases, and 13 bases lay between the germline ends. For the CDR3, the DNA is TGTGCCAGTAGTATTTACGGGGGTGGTTACGAGCAGTACTTC. Translation gives CASSIYGGGYEQYF.

V usage is TRBV14 and J usage is TRBJ1-3; TRBD1 might be the D (5 bases). The CDR3 sequence is 14 residues long. V was pared by 7 bases and J by 2 bases, with 12 bases between. CDR1 and CDR2 from the germline V gene are SGHDN and FVKESK. CDR3 in amino acids: CASTKGDPGNTIYF. Here the CDR3 DNA reads TGTGCCAGCACCAAAGGGGATCCTGGAAACACCATATATTTT.

This clone is a singleton in its sample. The chain carries TRBV7-2 and TRBJ1-2; TRBD1 agrees at 11 bases. This CDR3 has 17 residues. The V and J ends lost 5 bases and 0 bases, in that order; junction bases with no gene match: 8. Germline CDR1 reads SGHTA; CDR2 reads FQGNSA. The CDR3 spells CASSDGTGGPSNYGYTF. Written as DNA, the CDR3 is TGTGCCAGCAGCGACGGGACAGGGGGGCCCTCTAACTATGGCTACACCTTC.

The chain links TRBV15 to TRBJ2-7; no clear D. The V gene's germline CDR1 is LNHNV and CDR2 YYDKDF (reference sequence). Trimming removed 0 bases from V and 3 bases from J, with 15 bases in between. The length of the CDR3 is 16 residues. The CDR3 spells CATSREITRLNYEQYF. In DNA, the CDR3 is TGTGCCACCAGCAGAGAGATCACCAGGCTGAACTACGAGCAGTACTTC.

This clone is a singleton in its sample. The rearrangement uses TRBV6-2 or TRBV6-3 and TRBJ2-2; D is uncertain. Trimming removed 5 bases from V and 0 bases from J, with 13 bases in between. Germline V lookup: CDR1 MNHEY, CDR2 SVGEGT. This CDR3 has 16 residues. CDR3 residues: CASSPSLRSNTGELFF. The CDR3 region has the DNA TGTGCCAGCAGTCCAAGTCTACGCTCGAACACCGGGGAGCTGTTTTTT.

The V gene is TRBV6-2 or TRBV6-3, the J gene TRBJ1-5; tentatively, D is TRBD1 (5 bases). The germline V gene has CDR1 MNHEY and CDR2 SVGEGT. This CDR3 is 15 amino acids long. V was pared by 6 bases and J by 1 base, with 13 bases between. As DNA, the CDR3 is TGTGCCAGCAGCCCCCAGGGAAGGAGCAATCAGCCCCAGCATTTT. Residues: CASSPQGRSNQPQHF.

The chain recombines TRBV5-1 with TRBJ2-1; maybe TRBD2 (6 bases). Germline V gene data show CDR1 as SGHRS and CDR2 as YFSETQ. The V and J ends lost 3 bases and 1 base respectively, with 14 bases between them. The length of the CDR3 is 16 residues. The chain's CDR3 is CASSSSRRGSYNEQFF. In DNA form, the CDR3 reads TGCGCCAGCAGCTCCTCCCGGCGGGGATCCTACAATGAGCAGTTCTTC. Filled out from reference TRBV5-1 and TRBJ2-1, the complete variable domain reads KAGVTQTPRYLIKTRGQQVTLSCSPISGHRSVSWYQQTPGQGLQFLFEYFSETQRNKGNFPGRFSGRQFSNSRSEMNVSTLELGDSALYLCASSSSRRGSYNEQFFGPGTRLTVL.

The table lists this clone with a count of one. The chain employs TRBV6-1 and TRBJ2-7; perhaps TRBD2 as D (5 bases). Trimming took off 3 bases at V and 0 bases at J, with 12 bases between the two ends. This CDR3 is 15 amino acids long. Germline CDR1 reads MNHNS; CDR2 reads SASEGT. Here the CDR3 reads CASSEDPAASYEQYF. As DNA, the CDR3 is TGTGCCAGCAGTGAGGACCCAGCGGCCTCCTACGAGCAGTACTTC.

CDR3 in DNA: TGTGCCAGCACCCCAGGGGGACAGGGTGACGAGCAGTACTTC. It translates to CASTPGGQGDEQYF. This chain joins TRBV2 and TRBJ2-7; 9 nucleotides align to TRBD1. Trimming took 7 bases from V and 5 from J; bases not matched to a gene: 9. The CDR3 sequence is 14 residues long. CDR1 and CDR2 from the germline V gene are SNHLY and FYNNEI.

The chain uses TRBV27 and TRBJ1-2; 12 bases map to TRBD1. The germline V gene has CDR1 MNHEY and CDR2 SMNVEV (reference sequence). The V gene end was trimmed by 6 bases and the J gene end by 6 bases; junction bases not matched to a gene: 5. CDR3 length: 14 amino acids. The CDR3 coding sequence is TGTGCCAGCAGACTCGGGACAGGGGGCAATGGCTACACCTTC. This encodes CASRLGTGGNGYTF.

V is TRBV2 and J is TRBJ1-6; no firm D call. Trimming took off 2 bases at V and 0 bases at J, with 8 bases between the two ends. Per germline, CDR1 SNHLY and CDR2 FYNNEI. The CDR3 length is 16 residues. The DNA for the CDR3 is TGTGCCAGCAGTGAACGGGAGAGCTCCTATAATTCACCCCTCCACTTT. It codes for CASSERESSYNSPLHF.